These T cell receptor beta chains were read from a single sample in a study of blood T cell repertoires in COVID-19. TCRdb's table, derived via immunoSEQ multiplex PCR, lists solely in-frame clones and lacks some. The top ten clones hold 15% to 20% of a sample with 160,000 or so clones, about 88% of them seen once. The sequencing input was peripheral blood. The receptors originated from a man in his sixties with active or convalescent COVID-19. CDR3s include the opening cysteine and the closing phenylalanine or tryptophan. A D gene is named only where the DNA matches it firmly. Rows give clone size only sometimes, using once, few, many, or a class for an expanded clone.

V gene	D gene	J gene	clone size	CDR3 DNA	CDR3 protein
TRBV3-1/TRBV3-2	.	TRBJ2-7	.	TGTGCCAGCAGCCAAAATTTACAGGGCCCCCCCTACGAGCAGTACTTC	CASSQNLQGPPYEQYF
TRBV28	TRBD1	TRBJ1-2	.	TGTGCCAGCAGTCCGGAGGGACAGGGAAACTATGGCTACACCTTC	CASSPEGQGNYGYTF
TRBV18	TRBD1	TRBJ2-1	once	TGTGCCAGCTCACCGGCCACGCAGGGGGCATCAGGCAATGAGCAGTTCTTC	CASSPATQGASGNEQFF
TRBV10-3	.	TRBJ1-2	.	TGTGCCATCAGTGAGTCTTGGGGGGGCTATGGCTACACCTTC	CAISESWGGYGYTF
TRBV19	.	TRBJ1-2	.	TGTGCCAGTAGTATCACAGACTATGGCTACACCTTC	CASSITDYGYTF
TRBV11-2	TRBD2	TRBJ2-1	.	TGTGCCAGCACTATAAGCGGGGGGGCCTACAATGAGCAGTTCTTC	CASTISGGAYNEQFF
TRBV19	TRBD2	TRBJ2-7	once	TGTGCCAGTAGTATGGATTCGCTAGCGGTGGGAACACGAGAGCAGTACTTC	CASSMDSLAVGTREQYF
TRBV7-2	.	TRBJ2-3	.	TGTGCCAGCAGCTTAATACGTGGGGGAGGAGATACGCAGTATTTT	CASSLIRGGGDTQYF
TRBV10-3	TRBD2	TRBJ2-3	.	TGTGCCATCAGTGAGCGGACTAGCGGGGGGGACACAGATACGCAGTATTTT	CAISERTSGGDTDTQYF
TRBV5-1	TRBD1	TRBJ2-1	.	TGCGCCAGCACTTCGGGGACAGGGGCCTCCAATGAGCAGTTCTTC	CASTSGTGASNEQFF
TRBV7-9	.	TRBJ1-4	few	TGTGCCAGCAGCTCCCCCGTTGATCGGGAAAAACTGTTTTTT	CASSSPVDREKLFF
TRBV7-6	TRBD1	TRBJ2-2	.	TGTGCCAGCAGCCCTCAGGGGGACACCGGGGAGCTGTTTTTT	CASSPQGDTGELFF
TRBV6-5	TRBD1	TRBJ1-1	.	TGTGCCAGCAGCCCCACACAGGGGGCTGACACTGAAGCTTTCTTT	CASSPTQGADTEAFF
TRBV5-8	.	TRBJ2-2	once	TGTGCCAGCAGCTTCCCCTGGAGCGGTCTCGAAACCGGGGAGCTGTTTTTT	CASSFPWSGLETGELFF
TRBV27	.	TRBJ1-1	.	TGTGCCAGCAGTTTATCCCGGAACACTGAAGCTTTCTTT	CASSLSRNTEAFF
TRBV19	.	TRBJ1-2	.	TGTGCCAGTAACACAGGGACCTATGGCTACACCTTC	CASNTGTYGYTF
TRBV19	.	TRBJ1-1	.	TGTGCCAGTAGTGTCCTCAGGGGAGAGAACACTGAAGCTTTCTTT	CASSVLRGENTEAFF
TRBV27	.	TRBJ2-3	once	TGTGCCAGCAGTCTTAGCGCCGGAGATACGCAGTATTTT	CASSLSAGDTQYF
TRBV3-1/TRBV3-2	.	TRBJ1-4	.	TGTGCCAGCAGCCAAGATTTGACAGCGGGAAGAGAAAAACTGTTTTTT	CASSQDLTAGREKLFF
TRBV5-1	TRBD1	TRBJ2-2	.	TGCGCCAGCAGCTTAGGGACAGGGGTGTCCACCGGGGAGCTGTTTTTT	CASSLGTGVSTGELFF
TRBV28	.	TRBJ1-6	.	TGTGCCAGCAGTTTTGTTGTGAGTTCACCCCTCCACTTT	CASSFVVSSPLHF
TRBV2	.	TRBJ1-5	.	TGTGCCAGCAGCCGCGAAGGAGATAGCAATCAGCCCCAGCATTTT	CASSREGDSNQPQHF
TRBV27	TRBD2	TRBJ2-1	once	TGTGCCAGCAGTTTTGTCTGGGGAGGGCTCTACAATGAGCAGTTCTTC	CASSFVWGGLYNEQFF
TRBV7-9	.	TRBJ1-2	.	TGTGCCAGCAGCCAGGGATTTTACTATGGCTACACCTTC	CASSQGFYYGYTF
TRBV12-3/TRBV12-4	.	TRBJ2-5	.	TGTGCCAGCAGTTTTACAGGGCAAGAGACCCAGTACTTC	CASSFTGQETQYF
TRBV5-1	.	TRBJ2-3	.	TGCGCCAGCAGCGTAGCGGCAGGGAGGACAGATACGCAGTATTTT	CASSVAAGRTDTQYF
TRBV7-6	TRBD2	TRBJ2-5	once	TGTGCCAGCAGCTTCATTAGACGCGGACTAGCGGGAGAGACCCAGTACTTC	CASSFIRRGLAGETQYF
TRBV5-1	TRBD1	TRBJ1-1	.	TGCGCCAGCAGCTTCGGGAGGGGACAGGGGTCCCCTGAAGCTTTCTTT	CASSFGRGQGSPEAFF
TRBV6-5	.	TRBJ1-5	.	TGTGCCAGCAGTCAGGGTTGGAATCAGCCCCAGCATTTT	CASSQGWNQPQHF
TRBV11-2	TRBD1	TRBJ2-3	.	TGTGCCAGCAGCTCGGGACAGGGATTCGTCACAGATACGCAGTATTTT	CASSSGQGFVTDTQYF
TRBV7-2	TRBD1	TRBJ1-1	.	TGTGCCAGCAGCTTAATAGGGGGCGCTCTGAACACTGAAGCTTTCTTT	CASSLIGGALNTEAFF
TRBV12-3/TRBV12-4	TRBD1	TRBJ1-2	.	TGTGCCAGCAGCCCCTCAGGGGGCCTTGGCTACACCTTC	CASSPSGGLGYTF
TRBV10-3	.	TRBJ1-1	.	TGTGCCATCAGCGGTGGAGGGAACACTGAAGCTTTCTTT	CAISGGGNTEAFF
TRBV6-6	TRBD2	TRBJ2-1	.	TGTGCCAGCAGTTACGGGACTAGCGGTATCTACAATGAGCAGTTCTTC	CASSYGTSGIYNEQFF
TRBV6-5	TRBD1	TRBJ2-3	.	TGTGCCAGCAGTTACTCGAGACAGGGAAAAGATACGCAGTATTTT	CASSYSRQGKDTQYF
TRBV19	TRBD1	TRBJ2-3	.	TGTGCCAGTAAGGAGGGACAGGGTATAACAGATACGCAGTATTTT	CASKEGQGITDTQYF
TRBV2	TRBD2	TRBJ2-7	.	TGTGCCAGCAGCCGGGGACTAGCGGGGGGGCCGGGTGAGCAGTACTTC	CASSRGLAGGPGEQYF
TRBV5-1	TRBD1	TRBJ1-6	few	TGCGCCAGCAGCTCCGGGACAGGGTTAGGTTCACCCCTCCACTTT	CASSSGTGLGSPLHF
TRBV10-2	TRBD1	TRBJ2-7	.	TGCGCCAGCATAATCGAAGGACAGGGGCACGAGCAGTACTTC	CASIIEGQGHEQYF
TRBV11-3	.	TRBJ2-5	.	TGTGCCAGCAGCTTAGGGCCCCAAGAGACCCAGTACTTC	CASSLGPQETQYF
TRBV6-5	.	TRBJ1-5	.	TGTGCCAGCTCCCAACAGGGACAGCCCCAGCATTTT	CASSQQGQPQHF
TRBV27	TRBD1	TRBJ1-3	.	TGTGCCAGCAGTTTCAGGGGGCTCTCTGGAAACACCATATATTTT	CASSFRGLSGNTIYF
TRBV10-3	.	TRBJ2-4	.	TGTGCCATCAGTGAGTCGATTAGTCACCGAAGCATTCAGTACTTC	CAISESISHRSIQYF
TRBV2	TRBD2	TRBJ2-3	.	TGTGCCAGCAGTCCAGGGACTAGCAGAAGCACAGATACGCAGTATTTT	CASSPGTSRSTDTQYF
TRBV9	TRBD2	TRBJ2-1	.	TGTGCCAGCAGCCTCGTCCACACGGGGGGCAATGAGCAGTTCTTC	CASSLVHTGGNEQFF
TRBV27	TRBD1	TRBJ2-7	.	TGTGCCAGCAGTTATTACACCGGGACAGAACCCTACGAGCAGTACTTC	CASSYYTGTEPYEQYF
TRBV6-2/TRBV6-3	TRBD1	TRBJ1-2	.	TGTGCCAGCAGTGACCGGACAGGGGATGGCTACACCTTC	CASSDRTGDGYTF
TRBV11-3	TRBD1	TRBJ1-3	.	TGTGCCAGCAGCGAGGGACAGGGGAGAAACACCATATATTTT	CASSEGQGRNTIYF
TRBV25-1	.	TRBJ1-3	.	TGTGCCAGCAGCCCCGGGATCTCTGGAAACACCATATATTTT	CASSPGISGNTIYF
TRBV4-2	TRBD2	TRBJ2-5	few	TGTGCCAGCAGCCAAGATTGGCTAGCGGGAGGAGAGACCCAGTACTTC	CASSQDWLAGGETQYF
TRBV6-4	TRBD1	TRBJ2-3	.	TGTGCCAGCAGCCTTACAGGGGGCGAGGATACGCAGTATTTT	CASSLTGGEDTQYF
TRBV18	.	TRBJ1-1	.	TGTGCCAGCTCACCAATCTCTGGAGGGCAGATTGAAGCTTTCTTT	CASSPISGGQIEAFF